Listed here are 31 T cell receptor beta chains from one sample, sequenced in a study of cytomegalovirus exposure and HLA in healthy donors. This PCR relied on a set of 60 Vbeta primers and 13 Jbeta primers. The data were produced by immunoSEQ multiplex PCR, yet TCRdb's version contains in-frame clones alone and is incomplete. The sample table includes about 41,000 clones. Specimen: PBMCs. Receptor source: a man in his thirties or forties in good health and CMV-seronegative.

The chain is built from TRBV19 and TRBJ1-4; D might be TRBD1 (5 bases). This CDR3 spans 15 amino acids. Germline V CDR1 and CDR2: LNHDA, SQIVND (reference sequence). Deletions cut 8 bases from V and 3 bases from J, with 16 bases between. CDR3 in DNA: TGTGCCAGTGAGACTGCGGGACTTTCTAATGAAAAACTGTTTTTT. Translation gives CASETAGLSNEKLFF.

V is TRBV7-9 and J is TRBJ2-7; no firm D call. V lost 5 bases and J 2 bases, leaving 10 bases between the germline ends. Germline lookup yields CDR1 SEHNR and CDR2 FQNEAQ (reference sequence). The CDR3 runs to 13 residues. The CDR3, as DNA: TGTGCCAGCAGCCCCCCCCCAACCTACGAGCAGTACTTC. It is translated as CASSPPPTYEQYF.

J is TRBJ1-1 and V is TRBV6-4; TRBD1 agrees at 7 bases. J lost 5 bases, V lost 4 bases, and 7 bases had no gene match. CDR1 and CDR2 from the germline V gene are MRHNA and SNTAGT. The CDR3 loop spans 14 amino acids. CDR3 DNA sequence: TGTGCCAGCAGTGTGAATACAGGGGCGACTGAAGCTTTCTTT. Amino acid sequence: CASSVNTGATEAFF.

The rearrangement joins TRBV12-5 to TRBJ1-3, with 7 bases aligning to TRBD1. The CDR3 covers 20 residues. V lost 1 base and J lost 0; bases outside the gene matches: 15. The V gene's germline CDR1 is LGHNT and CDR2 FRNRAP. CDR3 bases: TGTGCTAGTGGTTTGGCCGCCAGGGGGGTCCTCGCCGACTCTGGAAACACCATATATTTT. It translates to CASGLAARGVLADSGNTIYF.

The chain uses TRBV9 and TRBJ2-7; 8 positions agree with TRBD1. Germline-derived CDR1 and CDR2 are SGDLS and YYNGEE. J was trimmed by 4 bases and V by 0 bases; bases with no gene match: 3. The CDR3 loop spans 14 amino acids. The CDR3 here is CASSVGTGRYEQYF. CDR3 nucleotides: TGTGCCAGCAGCGTAGGGACAGGGCGTTACGAGCAGTACTTC.

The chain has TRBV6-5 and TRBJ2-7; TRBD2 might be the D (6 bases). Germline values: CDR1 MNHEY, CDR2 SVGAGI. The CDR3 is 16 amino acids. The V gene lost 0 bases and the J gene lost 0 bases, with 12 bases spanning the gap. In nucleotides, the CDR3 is TGTGCCAGCAGTTACTCGGCGGGGCTACTCTCCTACGAGCAGTACTTC. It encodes CASSYSAGLLSYEQYF.

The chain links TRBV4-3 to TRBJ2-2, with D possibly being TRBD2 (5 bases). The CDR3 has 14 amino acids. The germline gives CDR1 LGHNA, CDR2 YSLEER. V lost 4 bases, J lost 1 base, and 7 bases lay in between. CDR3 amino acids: CASSLRGNTGELFF. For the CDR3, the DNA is TGCGCCAGCAGCCTCCGGGGGAACACCGGGGAGCTGTTTTTT.

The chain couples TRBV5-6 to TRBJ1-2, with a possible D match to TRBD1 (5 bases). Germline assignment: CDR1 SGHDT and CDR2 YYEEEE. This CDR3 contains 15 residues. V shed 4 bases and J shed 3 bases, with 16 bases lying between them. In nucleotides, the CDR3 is TGTGCCAGCAGCCCCCGGTGGGGCCTCGACTATGGCTACACCTTC. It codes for CASSPRWGLDYGYTF. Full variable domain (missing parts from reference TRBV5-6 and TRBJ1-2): DAGVTQSPTHLIKTRGQQVTLRCSPKSGHDTVSWYQQALGQGPQFIFQYYEEEERQRGNFPDRFSGHQFPNYSSELNVNALLLGDSALYLCASSPRWGLDYGYTFGSGTRLTVV.

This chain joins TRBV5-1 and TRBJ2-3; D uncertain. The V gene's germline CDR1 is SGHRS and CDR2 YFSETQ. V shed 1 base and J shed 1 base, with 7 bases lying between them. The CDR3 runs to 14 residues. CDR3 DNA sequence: TGCGCCAGCAGCTTGAATTTAGGCACAGATACGCAGTATTTT. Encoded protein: CASSLNLGTDTQYF.

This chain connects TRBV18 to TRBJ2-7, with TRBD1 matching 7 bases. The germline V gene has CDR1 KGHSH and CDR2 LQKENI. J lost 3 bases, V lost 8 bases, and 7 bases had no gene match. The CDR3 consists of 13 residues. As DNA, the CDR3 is TGTGCCAGCACGGGACAGCTTGACTACGAGCAGTACTTC. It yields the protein CASTGQLDYEQYF.

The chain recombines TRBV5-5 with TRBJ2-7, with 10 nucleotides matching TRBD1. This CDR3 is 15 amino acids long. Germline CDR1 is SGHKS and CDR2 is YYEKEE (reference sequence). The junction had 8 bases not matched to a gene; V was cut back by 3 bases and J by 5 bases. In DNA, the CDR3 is TGTGCCAGCAGCTGGGAGGGACAGGGGAAGAACGAGCAGTACTTC. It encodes CASSWEGQGKNEQYF.

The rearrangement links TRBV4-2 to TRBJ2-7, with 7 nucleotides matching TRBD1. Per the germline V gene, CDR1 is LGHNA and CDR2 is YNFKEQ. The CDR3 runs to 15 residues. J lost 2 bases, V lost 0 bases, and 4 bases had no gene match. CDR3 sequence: CASSQEGDSAYEQYF. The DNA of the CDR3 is TGTGCCAGCAGCCAAGAGGGGGACAGTGCCTACGAGCAGTACTTC.

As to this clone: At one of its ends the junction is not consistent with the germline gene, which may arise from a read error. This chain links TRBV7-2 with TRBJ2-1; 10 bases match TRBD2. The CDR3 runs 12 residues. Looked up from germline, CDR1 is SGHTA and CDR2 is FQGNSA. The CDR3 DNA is TGTGCCAGCAGCTCTGAGCGGGGGGGAAGGGTCTTC. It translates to CASSSERGGRVF.

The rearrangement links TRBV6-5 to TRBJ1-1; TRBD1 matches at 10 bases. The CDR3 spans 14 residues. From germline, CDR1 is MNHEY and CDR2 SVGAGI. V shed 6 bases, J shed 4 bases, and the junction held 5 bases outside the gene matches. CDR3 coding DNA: TGTGCCAGCAGCCAGGGGACAGGGGCCACTGAAGCTTTCTTT. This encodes CASSQGTGATEAFF.

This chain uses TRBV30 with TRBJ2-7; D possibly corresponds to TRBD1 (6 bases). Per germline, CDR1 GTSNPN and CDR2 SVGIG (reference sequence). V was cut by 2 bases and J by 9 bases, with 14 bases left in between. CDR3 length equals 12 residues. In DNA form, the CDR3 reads TGTGCCTGGAGTCCCAACAGGGAAGGGCAGTACTTC. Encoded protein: CAWSPNREGQYF.

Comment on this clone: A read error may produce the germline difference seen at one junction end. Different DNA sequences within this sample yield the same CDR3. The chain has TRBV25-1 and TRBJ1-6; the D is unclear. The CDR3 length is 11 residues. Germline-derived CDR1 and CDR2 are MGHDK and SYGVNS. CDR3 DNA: TGTGCCACCGGGTACAATTCACCCCTACACTTT. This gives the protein CATGYNSPLHF.

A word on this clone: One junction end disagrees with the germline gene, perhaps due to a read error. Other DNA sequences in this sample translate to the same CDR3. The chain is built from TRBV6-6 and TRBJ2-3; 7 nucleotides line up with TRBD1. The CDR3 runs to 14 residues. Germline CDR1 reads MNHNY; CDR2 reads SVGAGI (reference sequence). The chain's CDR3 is CASSHSTGADTQYF. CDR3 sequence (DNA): TGTGCCAGCAGTCACTCAACAGGGGCCGATACGCAGTATTTT.

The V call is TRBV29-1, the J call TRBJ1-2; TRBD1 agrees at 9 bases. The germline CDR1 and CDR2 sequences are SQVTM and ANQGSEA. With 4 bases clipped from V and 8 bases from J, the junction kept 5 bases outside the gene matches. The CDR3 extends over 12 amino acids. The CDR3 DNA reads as TGCAGCGTTGTCGGGGGGACAGGGGGCTACACCTTC. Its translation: CSVVGGTGGYTF.

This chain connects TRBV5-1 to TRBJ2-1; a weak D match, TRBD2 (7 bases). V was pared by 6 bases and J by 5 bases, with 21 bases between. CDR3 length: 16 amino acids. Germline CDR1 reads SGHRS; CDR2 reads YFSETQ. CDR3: CASTMGGGSTDNEQFF. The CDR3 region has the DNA TGCGCCAGCACCATGGGAGGGGGATCGACCGACAATGAGCAGTTCTTC.

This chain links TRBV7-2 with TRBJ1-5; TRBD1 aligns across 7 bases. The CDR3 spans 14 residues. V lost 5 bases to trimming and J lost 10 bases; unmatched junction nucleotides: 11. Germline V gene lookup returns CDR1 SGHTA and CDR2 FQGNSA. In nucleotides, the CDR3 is TGTGCCAGCAGCGGCGGACAGGTGGGCTTACCCCAGCATTTT. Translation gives CASSGGQVGLPQHF.

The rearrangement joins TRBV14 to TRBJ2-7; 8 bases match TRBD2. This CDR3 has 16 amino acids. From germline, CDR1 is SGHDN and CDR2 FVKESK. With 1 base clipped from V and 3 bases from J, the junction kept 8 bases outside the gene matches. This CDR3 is CASSQVIAGPLYEQYF. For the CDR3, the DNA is TGTGCCAGCAGCCAAGTAATAGCGGGACCCCTCTACGAGCAGTACTTC.

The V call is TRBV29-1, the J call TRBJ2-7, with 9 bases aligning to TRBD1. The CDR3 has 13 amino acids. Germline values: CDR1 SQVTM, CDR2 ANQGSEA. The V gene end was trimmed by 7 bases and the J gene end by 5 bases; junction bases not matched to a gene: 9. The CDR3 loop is CSAGDRAGDEQYF. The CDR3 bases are TGCAGCGCTGGGGACAGGGCTGGCGACGAGCAGTACTTC.

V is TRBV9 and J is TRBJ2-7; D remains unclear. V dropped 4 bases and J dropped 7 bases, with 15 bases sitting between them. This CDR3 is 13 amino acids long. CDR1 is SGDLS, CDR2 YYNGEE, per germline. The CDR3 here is CASSPMAGSEQYF. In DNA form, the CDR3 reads TGTGCCAGCAGCCCCATGGCCGGGTCTGAGCAGTACTTC.

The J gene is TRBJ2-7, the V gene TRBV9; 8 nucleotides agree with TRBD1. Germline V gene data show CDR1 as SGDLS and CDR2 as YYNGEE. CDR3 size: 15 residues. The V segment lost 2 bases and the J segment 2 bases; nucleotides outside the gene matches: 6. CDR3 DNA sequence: TGTGCCAGCAGCGTCGGACAGGGCCCAGCCTACGAGCAGTACTTC. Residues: CASSVGQGPAYEQYF.

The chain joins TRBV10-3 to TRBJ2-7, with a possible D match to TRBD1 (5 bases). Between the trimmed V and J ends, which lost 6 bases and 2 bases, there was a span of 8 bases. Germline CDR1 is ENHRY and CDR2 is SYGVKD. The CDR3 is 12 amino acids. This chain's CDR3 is CAIRDIPYEQYF. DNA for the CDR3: TGTGCCATCAGGGACATACCCTACGAGCAGTACTTC.

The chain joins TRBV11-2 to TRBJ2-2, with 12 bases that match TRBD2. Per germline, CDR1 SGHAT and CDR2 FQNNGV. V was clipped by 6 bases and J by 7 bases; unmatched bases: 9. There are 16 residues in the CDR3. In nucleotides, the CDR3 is TGTGCCAGCAGTCATCTAGCGGGGGGGCCCGTCGGGGAGCTGTTTTTT. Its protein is CASSHLAGGPVGELFF. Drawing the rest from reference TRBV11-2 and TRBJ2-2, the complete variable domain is EAGVAQSPRYKIIEKRQSVAFWCNPISGHATLYWYQQILGQGPKLLIQFQNNGVVDDSQLPKDRFSAERLKGVDSTLKIQPAKLEDSAVYLCASSHLAGGPVGELFFGEGSRLTVL.

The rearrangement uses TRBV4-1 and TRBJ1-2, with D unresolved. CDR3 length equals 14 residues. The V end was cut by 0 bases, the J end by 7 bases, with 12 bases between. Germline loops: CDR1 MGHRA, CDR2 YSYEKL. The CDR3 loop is CASSQDRGIGGYTF. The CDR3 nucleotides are TGCGCCAGCAGCCAAGATCGAGGGATCGGTGGCTACACCTTC.

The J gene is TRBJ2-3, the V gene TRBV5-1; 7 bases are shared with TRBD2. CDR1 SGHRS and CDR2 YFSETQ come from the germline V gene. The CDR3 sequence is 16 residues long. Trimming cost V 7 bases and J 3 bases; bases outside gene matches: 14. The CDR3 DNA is TGCGCCAGCGGTTCCGAAGCGGGAAGTTCAACAGATACGCAGTATTTT. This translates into CASGSEAGSSTDTQYF.

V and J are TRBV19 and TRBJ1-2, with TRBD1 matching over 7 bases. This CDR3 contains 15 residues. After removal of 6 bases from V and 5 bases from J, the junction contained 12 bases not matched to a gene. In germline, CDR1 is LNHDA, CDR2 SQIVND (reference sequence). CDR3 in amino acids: CASRNVLAGGYGYTF. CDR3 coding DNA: TGTGCCAGTAGAAATGTGCTGGCAGGGGGGTATGGCTACACCTTC.

The DNA of the CDR3 is TGTGCCAGCAGCTTGGCTCCAGGGGGAAGCACAGATACGCAGTATTTT. Protein sequence: CASSLAPGGSTDTQYF. This rearrangement joins TRBV5-6 to TRBJ2-3, with TRBD1 matching 7 bases. V shed 0 bases, J shed 0 bases, and the junction held 4 bases outside the gene matches. This CDR3 comprises 16 residues. Germline CDR1 reads SGHDT; CDR2 reads YYEEEE.

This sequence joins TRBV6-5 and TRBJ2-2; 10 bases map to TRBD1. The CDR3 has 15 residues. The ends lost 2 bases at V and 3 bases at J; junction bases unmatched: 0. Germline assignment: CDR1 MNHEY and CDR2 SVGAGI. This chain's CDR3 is CASSYGTGDTGELFF. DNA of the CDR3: TGTGCCAGCAGTTACGGGACAGGGGACACCGGGGAGCTGTTTTTT.